The T cell receptor beta chain under discussion was sequenced for a study of blood T cell repertoires in COVID-19 (TCRdb year 2020). Study-wide context: The collaborator samples originated in the United States, Italy and Spain and spanned the acute and convalescent phases of COVID-19. The prospective study material was composed of cDNA or gDNA derived from T cells, B-cell-depleted T cells, or PBMCs. Deeply sampled blood TCRbeta repertoires from subjects exposed to, actively infected with, or recovered from COVID-19 were included in the dataset. The repertoires were released in a freely available public database meant as a resource for research on the immune response to SARS-CoV-2. Samples came from the ongoing ImmuneRACE study (first 160 participants) plus 1,254 subjects from 6 global collaborators. Sample metadata almost always included a de-identified subject ID, COVID-19 status, age in years and sex. HLA class I and class II types, where available, came from metadata supplied by the sample provider rather than from assay-based typing. The paper's findings and limits, for the study overall: The quantity of clinical and demographic metadata differed by source and by participant and was supplied without curation.

Taken from the germline V gene, the CDR1 and CDR2 loops are MNHNS and SASEGT. CDR3 length: 14 amino acids, cysteine to phenylalanine. Of the read, only the CDR3 DNA is kept; its 42 bases are in frame from base 1. V was cut back by 0 bases and J by 8 bases, leaving a gap of 13 bases between them. Each collaborating institution followed its own protocols to collect whole blood in K2EDTA tubes. For TCRbeta analysis, collaborators shipped samples in one of three forms: frozen whole blood, isolated PBMCs, or DNA extracted from either of those sample types. TCRbeta CDR3 regions were amplified from genomic DNA using the immunoSEQ Assay, a bias-controlled multiplex PCR. Concerning the study's data processing: The number of nucleated cells in each sample was estimated from the amplification of reference gene primers within the assay. To quantify the absolute abundance of each unique TCRbeta CDR3 rearrangement, sequence reads were collapsed and filtered. For each sample, productive Simpson clonality was calculated as the square root of Simpson's diversity index across productive rearrangements. Not all clones reach the TCRdb copy of this immuneACCESS table, which keeps in-frame sequences only. Checked studies attribute under half of the gap to unresolved V genes and leave the rest unexplained. Clonal size and the V and J genes are those of that table, whereas D and trimming came from the DNA. This sample comprises approximately 90,000 clones, about four fifths of them detected only once. 24% of the sample lies in the top ten.

Remarks on this clone: Its antigen specificity is not known. No base-level quality is on record; no much larger clone is a single base apart.

This sequence uses TRBV6-1 and TRBJ1-2; the D gene is possibly TRBD1, with 5 bases matching. Sequencing input: peripheral blood. This TCR was recovered from a human donor in a cohort sampled during active COVID-19. The CDR3 region reads CASSEAGGGWGYTF. The DNA is TGTGCCAGCAGTGAAGCTGGGGGGGGATGGGGCTACACCTTC.